This TCR beta chain was captured by sequencing in a study of OX40 agonist ivuxolimab in advanced cancers. As to this clone: One junction end disagrees with the germline gene, perhaps due to a read error.

The data were produced by immunoSEQ multiplex PCR, yet TCRdb's version contains in-frame clones alone and is incomplete. This table has around 69,000 clones, just over 85% appearing once. The TCR was taken from an adult with an advanced solid tumor such as melanoma, head and neck, liver or kidney cancer. The source material was CD4+ or CD8+ T cells sorted from blood, sampled in a trial of the OX40 agonist ivuxolimab.

CDR3 sequence reads: CASSSDSSGADVLTF. Here the CDR3 DNA reads TGTGCCAGCAGCTCCGACAGCTCTGGGGCCGACGTCCTGACTTTC. This chain connects TRBV5-8 to TRBJ2-6, with D tentatively TRBD1 (5 bases). CDR1 is SGHTS and CDR2 is YDEGEE in the germline V gene. The CDR3 length is 15 residues.